This TCR beta chain was found in a study of T cell responses to AZD1222 COVID-19 vaccine. About this clone itself: Its antigen is not known.

TCRdb keeps only in-frame clones here, not all; method: immunoSEQ multiplex PCR. The sample has about 45,000 clones; roughly 90% are singletons. Per germline, CDR1 SGHNT and CDR2 YENEEA. CDR3 length equals 14 residues. V lost 8 bases to trimming and J lost 0 bases; unmatched junction nucleotides: 4. Pooled in the analysis were second doses at about 4 or about 12 weeks. The study's findings and limits: Spike-specific TCR breadth and depth were elevated following two AZD1222 doses.

The rearrangement joins TRBV11-3 to TRBJ2-1; 7 nucleotides agree with TRBD2. Sequenced here: peripheral blood, sampled 28 days after the second AZD1222 dose. The origin of this receptor is an adult who received the AZD1222 COVID-19 vaccine. DNA for the CDR3: TGTGCCAGCGGAAGCGGGGCCTCCTACAATGAGCAGTTCTTC. This gives the protein CASGSGASYNEQFF.